The clone carrying this T cell receptor beta chain showed up just once. Germline-derived CDR1 and CDR2 are SGHAT and FQNNGV. Trimming removed 5 bases at V and 7 bases at J, with 9 bases between. This CDR3 region has 13 residues. The data belong to a study of blood T cell repertoires in COVID-19. Study information: Samples representing acute and convalescent COVID-19 were sourced from the United States, Italy and Spain.

Per the original data handling: Reference gene primers were amplified, and this amplification served to estimate nucleated cell counts. Profiled with immunoSEQ multiplex PCR; TCRdb holds only in-frame clones, not every one. That table supplies the V and J calls and clone size; D and trimming were determined from the DNA. The data hold hundreds of thousands of clones, with 80% to 90% observed a single time. Living in about two dozen US areas, the participants were between 18 and 89 years of age. Recovered status applied to Cohort 3 donors who had two consecutive negative PCRs. It also applied to those with clearance or with symptom resolution.

This clonotype was sampled from a woman aged 18 to 35 who had recovered from COVID-19. This chain links TRBV11-2 with TRBJ1-6; D call uncertain. Sequenced input: PBMCs or T cells enriched from blood (not recorded which). CDR3: CASSPQWNSPLHF. Written as DNA, the CDR3 is TGTGCCAGCAGCCCCCAGTGGAATTCACCCCTCCACTTT.